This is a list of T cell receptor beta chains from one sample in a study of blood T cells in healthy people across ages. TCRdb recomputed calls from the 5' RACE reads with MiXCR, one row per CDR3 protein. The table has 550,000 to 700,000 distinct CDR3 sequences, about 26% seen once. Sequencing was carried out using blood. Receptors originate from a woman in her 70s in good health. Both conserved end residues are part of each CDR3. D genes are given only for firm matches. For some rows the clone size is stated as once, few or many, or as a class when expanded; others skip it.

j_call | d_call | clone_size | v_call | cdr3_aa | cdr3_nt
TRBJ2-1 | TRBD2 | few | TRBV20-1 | CSARVRARSGGAGEQFF | TGCAGTGCTAGAGTGAGGGCACGGAGCGGGGGGGCAGGTGAGCAGTTCTTC
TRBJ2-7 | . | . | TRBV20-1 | CSAGGNSYEQYF | TGCAGTGCAGGCGGTAACTCCTACGAGCAGTACTTC
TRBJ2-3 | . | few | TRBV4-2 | CASSQDLSGSHTDTQYF | TGTGCCAGCAGCCAAGATCTTTCGGGGTCCCACACAGATACGCAGTATTTT
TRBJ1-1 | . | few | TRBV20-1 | CSATHAQTVGMNTEAFF | TGCAGTGCTACACATGCCCAGACGGTGGGCATGAACACTGAAGCTTTCTTT
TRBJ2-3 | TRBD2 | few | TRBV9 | CASSVGLARTSTDTQYF | TGTGCCAGCAGCGTCGGACTAGCGAGGACCAGCACAGATACGCAGTATTTT
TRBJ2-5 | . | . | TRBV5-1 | CASTYNSGKETQYF | TGCGCCAGCACCTATAATTCGGGCAAAGAGACCCAGTACTTC
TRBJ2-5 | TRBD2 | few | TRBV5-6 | CASRGIGEGVETQYF | TGTGCCAGCAGAGGCATAGGGGAGGGCGTGGAGACCCAGTACTTC
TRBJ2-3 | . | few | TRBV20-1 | CSAGPLAGLSTDTQYF | TGCAGTGCTGGCCCCCTTGCGGGGCTCAGCACAGATACGCAGTATTTT
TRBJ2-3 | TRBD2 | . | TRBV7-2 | CASSLVPRTSRRQTYTDTQYF | TGTGCCAGCAGCTTAGTCCCCAGGACTAGCAGAAGACAGACATACACAGATACGCAGTATTTT
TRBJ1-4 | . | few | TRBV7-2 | CASSLAGGFNEKLFF | TGTGCCAGCAGCTTAGCAGGGGGGTTTAATGAAAAACTGTTTTTT
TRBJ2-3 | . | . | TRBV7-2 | CASRQVGAREDTQYF | TGTGCCAGCAGACAGGTCGGGGCCCGGGAAGATACGCAGTATTTT
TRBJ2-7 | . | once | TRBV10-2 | CASSPTDPATYEQYF | TGCGCCAGCAGCCCCACAGACCCTGCAACCTACGAGCAGTACTTC
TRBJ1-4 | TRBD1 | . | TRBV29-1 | CSVTGQGSGKLLF | TGCAGCGTGACTGGACAGGGGTCGGGGAAACTGCTTTTT
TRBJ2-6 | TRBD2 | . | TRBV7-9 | CASSSGGTSGANVLTF | TGTGCCAGCAGCTCGGGAGGGACCTCTGGGGCCAACGTCCTGACTTTC
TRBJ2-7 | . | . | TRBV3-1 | CASSQGATSSYEQYF | TGTGCCAGCAGCCAAGGGGCAACTAGCTCCTACGAGCAGTACTTC
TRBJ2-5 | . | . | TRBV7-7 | CASSLTGGPRETQYF | TGTGCTAGCAGCTTGACCGGGGGGCCTAGGGAGACCCAGTACTTC
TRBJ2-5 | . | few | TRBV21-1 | CASSSPTGHERYF | TGTGCCAGCAGCTCACCAACAGGTCACGAGCGGTACTTC
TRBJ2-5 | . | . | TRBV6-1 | CASSSEGSWRGETQYF | TGTGCCAGCAGCTCAGAGGGATCCTGGAGAGGGGAGACCCAGTACTTC
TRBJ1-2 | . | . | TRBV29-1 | CSPSGSYGYTF | TGCAGCCCCTCCGGCAGCTATGGCTACACCTTC
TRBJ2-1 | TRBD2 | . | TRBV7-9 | CASSAFGEGLNEQFF | TGTGCCAGCAGCGCGTTCGGGGAGGGCCTCAATGAGCAGTTCTTC
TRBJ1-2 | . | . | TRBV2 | CASSKTENTF | TGTGCCAGCAGTAAGACAGAGAACACCTTC
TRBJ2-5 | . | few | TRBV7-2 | CASSTDGGQETQYF | TGTGCCAGCAGCACTGACGGGGGCCAAGAGACCCAGTACTTC
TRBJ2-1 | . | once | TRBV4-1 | CASSQDPTRTYNEQFF | TGCGCCAGCAGCCAGGACCCGACTAGAACATACAATGAGCAGTTCTTC
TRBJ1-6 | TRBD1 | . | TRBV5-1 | CASSKGTGENSPLHF | TGCGCCAGCAGCAAAGGGACAGGAGAAAATTCACCCCTCCACTTT
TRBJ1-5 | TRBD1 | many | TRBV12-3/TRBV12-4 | CASSLETGGHKPQHF | TGTGCCAGCAGCCTCGAGACAGGGGGCCATAAGCCCCAGCATTTT
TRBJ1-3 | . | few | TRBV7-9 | CASSRPGNTIYF | TGTGCCAGCAGCAGGCCTGGAAACACCATATATTTT
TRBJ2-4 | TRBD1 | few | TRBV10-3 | CAISESGTDSLAENIQYF | TGTGCCATCAGTGAGTCTGGGACAGACTCATTAGCCGAAAACATTCAGTACTTC